This T cell receptor beta chain was captured by sequencing in a study of blood T cell repertoires in COVID-19. From germline, CDR1 is MNHEY and CDR2 SVGAGI. The CDR3 covers 14 residues. V was cut by 7 bases and J by 8 bases, with 15 bases left in between. Libraries were prepared by immunoSEQ multiplex PCR; TCRdb keeps only in-frame clonotypes and omits some of them. Here the sample spans 150,000 to 200,000 clones, more than 75% being singletons. The chain couples TRBV6-5 to TRBJ1-6; D is unresolved. The TCR comes from a human donor in a cohort sampled during active COVID-19. Sequenced sample: peripheral blood. This chain's CDR3 is CASISHVEDSPLHF. The CDR3 DNA is TGTGCCAGCATTTCACATGTAGAGGATTCACCCCTCCACTTT.